Each of the 14 T cell receptor beta chains below was sequenced from the same sample in a study of control samples from healthy donors and cancer patients. Profiling relied on immunoSEQ multiplex PCR, and the TCRdb table lists in-frame clones only, not all of them. Seen here are about 140,000 clones, around nine tenths observed once, and the top ten hold about 11%. The sample consisted of blood. The receptor source for this set is a young man in good health.

About this clone: The same CDR3 is also encoded by other DNA sequences in this sample. The chain combines TRBV7-9 with TRBJ2-5, with 9 bases aligning to TRBD2. This CDR3 is built from 14 residues. Germline loops: CDR1 SEHNR, CDR2 FQNEAQ (reference sequence). Unmatched junction bases numbered 2, after V lost 1 base and J lost 5 bases. The CDR3 spells CASSLGLAGETQYF. CDR3 bases: TGTGCCAGCAGCTTAGGCCTAGCGGGGGAGACCCAGTACTTC.

The chain employs TRBV4-3 and TRBJ2-5, with a tentative D call TRBD1 (5 bases). The CDR3 is made up of 19 amino acids. Trimming stripped 1 base from V and 2 bases from J, with 23 bases between. CDR1 LGHNA and CDR2 YSLEER come from the germline V gene. The CDR3 DNA reads TGCGCCAGCAGCCAAGCGCGGCAAGGGGTGGGGTCGTGGCAAGAGACCCAGTACTTC. As protein: CASSQARQGVGSWQETQYF.

This rearrangement joins TRBV5-5 to TRBJ1-2; D unresolved. V was pared by 5 bases and J by 6 bases, with 14 bases between. This CDR3 is built from 13 residues. The germline V gene has CDR1 SGHKS and CDR2 YYEKEE (reference sequence). The CDR3 DNA reads TGTGCCAGCAGACCCGCGGTGCGGGATGGCTACACCTTC. Protein sequence: CASRPAVRDGYTF. The whole variable domain, remainder taken from reference TRBV5-5 and TRBJ1-2, is DAGVTQSPTHLIKTRGQQVTLRCSPISGHKSVSWYQQVLGQGPQFIFQYYEKEERGRGNFPDRFSARQFPNYSSELNVNALLLGDSALYLCASRPAVRDGYTFGSGTRLTVV.

The rearrangement joins TRBV19 to TRBJ2-7; TRBD1 agrees at 8 bases. Losses at the gene ends were 5 bases for V and 3 bases for J; bases not matched to a gene: 3. Germline V gene lookup returns CDR1 LNHDA and CDR2 SQIVND (reference sequence). This CDR3 has 13 amino acids. The CDR3 is CASSAGQGYEQYF. The CDR3 DNA reads TGTGCCAGTAGTGCCGGACAGGGCTACGAGCAGTACTTC.

In DNA form, the CDR3 reads TGTGCCAGCAGCCCGGGACTAGCGGGAGGCGGTGAATGGGATACGCAGTATTTT. Translation gives CASSPGLAGGGEWDTQYF. V usage is TRBV7-9 and J usage is TRBJ2-3, with TRBD2 matching over 15 bases. Germline trimming cut 5 bases from V and 6 bases from J; bases unmatched to any gene: 12. CDR1 SEHNR and CDR2 FQNEAQ come from the germline V gene (reference sequence). The CDR3 extends over 18 amino acids.

The V gene is TRBV3-1 (or the pseudogene TRBV3-2), the J gene TRBJ2-5; D may be TRBD2 (6 bases). In germline, CDR1 is LGHDT, CDR2 YNNKEL (reference sequence). The CDR3 runs 14 residues. V lost 1 base, J lost 5 bases, and 11 bases lay in between. The CDR3 DNA is TGTGCCAGCAGCCAAGGAGGCGGGGTTGAGACCCAGTACTTC. This encodes CASSQGGGVETQYF.

The chain couples TRBV5-6 to TRBJ2-1; 8 bases line up with TRBD1. The ends lost 4 bases at V and 6 bases at J; junction bases unmatched: 6. Germline V gives CDR1 SGHDT, CDR2 YYEEEE. CDR3 length: 14 residues. This CDR3 reads CASSTDREGNEQFF. In DNA form, the CDR3 reads TGTGCCAGCAGCACGGACAGGGAAGGCAATGAGCAGTTCTTC. Using reference TRBV5-6 and TRBJ2-1 for the parts outside the CDR3, the full variable domain is DAGVTQSPTHLIKTRGQQVTLRCSPKSGHDTVSWYQQALGQGPQFIFQYYEEEERQRGNFPDRFSGHQFPNYSSELNVNALLLGDSALYLCASSTDREGNEQFFGPGTRLTVL.

The V and J genes are TRBV7-8 and TRBJ2-1, with a possible D match to TRBD2 (5 bases). V lost 1 base to trimming and J lost 5 bases, with 9 bases between them. Germline values: CDR1 SGHVS, CDR2 FQNEAQ. This CDR3 spans 14 amino acids. CDR3 loop: CASSLGELNNEQFF. CDR3 nucleotides: TGTGCCAGCAGCTTAGGGGAGTTAAACAATGAGCAGTTCTTC. Full variable domain (outside the CDR3, taken from reference TRBV7-8 and TRBJ2-1): GAGVSQSPRYKVAKRGQDVALRCDPISGHVSLFWYQQALGQGPEFLTYFQNEAQLDKSGLPSDRFFAERPEGSVSTLKIQRTQQEDSAVYLCASSLGELNNEQFFGPGTRLTVL.

The chain couples TRBV30 to TRBJ1-2, with no clear D. V was trimmed by 0 bases and J by 11 bases, leaving 13 bases between them. The length of the CDR3 is 12 residues. CDR1 and CDR2 (germline): GTSNPN, SVGIG (reference sequence). The CDR3 DNA sequence: TGTGCCTGGAGTGTAATTGAGACTGGGTACACCTTC. Amino acid sequence: CAWSVIETGYTF. The whole variable domain, remainder taken from reference TRBV30 and TRBJ1-2, is SQTIHQWPATLVQPVGSPLSLECTVEGTSNPNLYWYRQAAGRGLQLLFYSVGIGQISSEVPQNLSASRPQDRQFILSSKKLLLSDSGFYLCAWSVIETGYTFGSGTRLTVV.

The CDR3 DNA reads as TGTGCCAGCAGCCCCCTCCCGCACTCCTACGAGCAGTACTTC. Encoded protein: CASSPLPHSYEQYF. The chain couples TRBV7-9 to TRBJ2-7; D remains ambiguous. With 5 bases removed from V and 0 bases from J, the gap between germline ends came to 11 bases. The CDR3 is 14 residues long. Germline V gene lookup returns CDR1 SEHNR and CDR2 FQNEAQ (reference sequence).

This clone was counted once. V gene TRBV5-8 combines with J gene TRBJ2-7; TRBD1 agrees at 7 bases. This CDR3 has 14 amino acids. With 3 bases clipped from V and 1 base from J, the junction kept 4 bases outside the gene matches. Germline V gene data show CDR1 as SGHTS and CDR2 as YDEGEE. CDR3 nucleotides: TGTGCCAGCAGCTGGGCCAGGGGGTCCTACGAGCAGTACTTC. Translating gives CASSWARGSYEQYF. The full variable domain, in which reference TRBV5-8 and TRBJ2-7 provide the parts outside the CDR3, is EAGVTQSPTHLIKTRGQQATLRCSPISGHTSVYWYQQALGLGLQFLLWYDEGEERNRGNFPPRFSGRQFPNYSSELNVNALELEDSALYLCASSWARGSYEQYFGPGTRLTVT.

The chain's CDR3 is CASSLHYTEAFF. The CDR3 nucleotides read TGTGCCAGCAGCTTACACTACACTGAAGCTTTCTTT. The chain uses TRBV11-2 and TRBJ1-1, with D hard to call. Germline V lookup: CDR1 SGHAT, CDR2 FQNNGV. Trimming left V 2 bases short and J 3 bases short, with 4 bases between. This CDR3 contains 12 residues.

The chain couples TRBV25-1 to TRBJ1-3, with TRBD1 as a possible D gene (5 bases). The CDR3 consists of 13 residues. Germline V gives CDR1 MGHDK, CDR2 SYGVNS. V lost 6 bases and J 3 bases, leaving 9 bases between the germline ends. The DNA of the CDR3 is TGTGCCAGCAGACCGGGGGGTGGAAACACCATATATTTT. Translating it yields CASRPGGGNTIYF.

The chain employs TRBV27 and TRBJ2-3; D gene ambiguous. Per germline, CDR1 MNHEY and CDR2 SMNVEV (reference sequence). The CDR3 has 13 amino acids. V lost 1 base to trimming and J lost 3 bases, with 5 bases between them. CDR3 sequence (DNA): TGTGCCAGCAGTTTATACTGGACAGATACGCAGTATTTT. Residues: CASSLYWTDTQYF.